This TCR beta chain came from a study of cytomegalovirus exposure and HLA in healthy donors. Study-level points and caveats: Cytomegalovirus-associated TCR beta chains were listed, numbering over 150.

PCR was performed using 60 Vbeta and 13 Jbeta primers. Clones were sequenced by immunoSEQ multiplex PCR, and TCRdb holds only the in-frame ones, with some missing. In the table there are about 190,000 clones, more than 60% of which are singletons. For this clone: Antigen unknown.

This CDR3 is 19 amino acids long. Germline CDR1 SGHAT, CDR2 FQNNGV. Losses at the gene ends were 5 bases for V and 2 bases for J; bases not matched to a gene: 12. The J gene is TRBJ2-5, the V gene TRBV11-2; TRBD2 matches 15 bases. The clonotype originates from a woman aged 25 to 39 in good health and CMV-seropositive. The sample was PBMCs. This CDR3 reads CASSPDGLAGGRRQETQYF. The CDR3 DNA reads TGTGCCAGCAGCCCGGATGGACTAGCGGGGGGGAGAAGACAAGAGACCCAGTACTTC.